These 19 T cell receptor beta chains came from one sample sequenced in a study of CD8 T cells in Susac syndrome. Roughly 0.5 to 1 ug RNA was reverse transcribed with random hexamers. TCRdb re-called the immunoSEQ multiplex PCR reads through MiXCR, storing one row per CDR3 protein. The sample has roughly 200,000 distinct CDR3 sequences; over 90% are singletons. Sequencing input: CD4+ T cells from PBMCs. The source of these receptors is a human donor with Susac syndrome.

The chain combines TRBV4-2 with TRBJ2-2, with a tentative D call TRBD1 (6 bases). V was trimmed by 1 base and J by 6 bases, leaving 9 bases between them. CDR1 and CDR2 from the germline V gene are LGHNA and YNFKEQ. This CDR3 contains 14 residues. The CDR3 spells CASSQGTVAGELFF. CDR3 DNA sequence: TGTGCCAGCAGCCAAGGGACAGTCGCCGGGGAGCTGTTTTTT.

The chain is built from TRBV10-3 and TRBJ2-1, with TRBD2 matching over 10 bases. With 5 bases clipped from V and 4 bases from J, the junction kept 2 bases outside the gene matches. The CDR3 has 14 residues. The germline gives CDR1 ENHRY, CDR2 SYGVKD. CDR3: CAISPSGRYNEQFF. The CDR3 nucleotides read TGTGCCATCAGTCCTAGCGGGAGATACAATGAGCAGTTCTTC.

V is TRBV12-3 or TRBV12-4 and J is TRBJ1-1; possible D gene TRBD1, 5 bases. This CDR3 is 13 amino acids long. Trimming stripped 8 bases from V and 0 bases from J, with 10 bases between. CDR3 region: CASWRGLNTEAFF. CDR3 DNA sequence: TGTGCCAGCTGGCGGGGGTTGAACACTGAAGCTTTCTTT.

The chain is built from TRBV12-3 or TRBV12-4 and TRBJ2-1, with TRBD1 matching over 9 bases. This CDR3 contains 17 residues. The V and J ends lost 3 bases and 5 bases, in that order; junction bases with no gene match: 11. CDR3: CASSFPPRDRVHNEQFF. As DNA, the CDR3 is TGTGCCAGCAGTTTCCCTCCCCGGGACAGGGTCCACAATGAGCAGTTCTTC.

The V and J genes are TRBV18 and TRBJ2-1; D is unresolved. Trimming left V 0 bases short and J 6 bases short, with 9 bases between. Germline-derived CDR1 and CDR2 are KGHSH and LQKENI. This CDR3 contains 14 residues. In DNA, the CDR3 is TGTGCCAGCTCACCACCGTACGCCCTCAATGAGCAGTTCTTC. Protein: CASSPPYALNEQFF.

CDR3 region: CASSLVSGQGAYGYTF. The CDR3 DNA is TGCGCCAGCAGCTTGGTCTCGGGGCAGGGGGCCTATGGCTACACCTTC. The chain carries TRBV5-1 and TRBJ1-2; 8 positions agree with TRBD1. In germline, CDR1 is SGHRS, CDR2 YFSETQ. The CDR3 is made up of 16 amino acids. J lost 4 bases, V lost 0 bases, and 8 bases had no gene match.

This sequence joins TRBV5-1 and TRBJ2-3, with a weak D call TRBD2 (6 bases). Trimming cost V 3 bases and J 1 base, with 12 bases left between them. This CDR3 is built from 15 residues. Germline-derived CDR1 and CDR2 are SGHRS and YFSETQ. CDR3: CASSSTSSRTDTQYF. As DNA, the CDR3 is TGCGCCAGCAGCTCTACTAGCAGTCGCACAGATACGCAGTATTTT.

The rearrangement joins TRBV2 to TRBJ2-3; TRBD2 aligns across 12 bases. This CDR3 is built from 16 residues. With 4 bases clipped from V and 8 bases from J, the junction kept 10 bases outside the gene matches. Germline CDR1 reads SNHLY; CDR2 reads FYNNEI. The CDR3 region has the DNA TGTGCCAGCAGTGGCGGATGGACTAGCGGGATGGGTACGCAGTATTTT. Protein sequence: CASSGGWTSGMGTQYF.

The rearrangement joins TRBV5-4 to TRBJ2-3, with D perhaps matching TRBD2 (6 bases). Trimming cost V 5 bases and J 2 bases, with 12 bases left between them. The CDR3 totals 14 residues. Germline V gene data show CDR1 as SGHNT and CDR2 as YYREEE (reference sequence). CDR3 coding DNA: TGTGCCAGCAGATTAGAGCGGGCCACAGATACGCAGTATTTT. It yields the protein CASRLERATDTQYF.

The J gene is TRBJ1-1, the V gene TRBV5-1, with D uncertain. V gave up 5 bases and J gave up 3 bases, with 11 bases separating them. The germline CDR1 and CDR2 sequences are SGHRS and YFSETQ. The CDR3 has 13 amino acids. In DNA form, the CDR3 reads TGCGCCAGCAGGAGTGGAGACGACACTGAAGCTTTCTTT. It specifies CASRSGDDTEAFF.

The chain employs TRBV28 and TRBJ2-2; TRBD1 agrees at 8 bases. Germline-derived CDR1 and CDR2 are MDHEN and SYDVKM. CDR3 length equals 16 residues. V gave up 7 bases and J gave up 2 bases; unmatched junction bases: 9. The CDR3 loop reads CASKTGTGENTGELFF. The CDR3 nucleotides are TGTGCCAGCAAAACCGGGACAGGCGAAAACACCGGGGAGCTGTTTTTT.

The J gene is TRBJ2-1, the V gene TRBV19; 8 bases line up with TRBD2. The CDR3 is 17 residues long. The V segment lost 5 bases and the J segment 2 bases; nucleotides outside the gene matches: 11. Germline assignment: CDR1 LNHDA and CDR2 SQIVND (reference sequence). The CDR3 DNA sequence: TGTGCCAGTAGTTCCGGGGGGGTGGACACCACCTACAATGAGCAGTTCTTC. This encodes CASSSGGVDTTYNEQFF.

This chain uses TRBV5-1 with TRBJ2-7; no firm D call. V lost 2 bases to trimming and J lost 4 bases, with 16 bases between them. This CDR3 has 15 residues. Germline loops: CDR1 SGHRS, CDR2 YFSETQ. Here the CDR3 reads CASSLAIGKTYEQYF. DNA for the CDR3: TGCGCCAGCAGCTTAGCGATTGGGAAAACTTACGAGCAGTACTTC.

This rearrangement joins TRBV7-9 to TRBJ1-2, with D possibly matching TRBD1 (5 bases). The CDR3 runs 13 residues. Trimming left V 5 bases short and J 8 bases short, with 15 bases between. Germline V CDR1 and CDR2: SEHNR, FQNEAQ (reference sequence). The CDR3 DNA reads as TGTGCCAGCAGCCTCGGGACGATAATCGGCTACACCTTC. It specifies CASSLGTIIGYTF.

This chain joins TRBV7-8 and TRBJ2-7; 8 nucleotides line up with TRBD2. The CDR3 extends over 15 amino acids. Germline loops: CDR1 SGHVS, CDR2 FQNEAQ. The J segment lost 4 bases and the V segment lost 3 bases, leaving 8 bases of the junction unmatched. As DNA, the CDR3 is TGTGCCAGCAGCTTCGGACTAGCCGGCCTTTACGAGCAGTACTTC. Translated: CASSFGLAGLYEQYF.

The chain combines TRBV2 with TRBJ1-1; D is uncertain. From germline, CDR1 is SNHLY and CDR2 FYNNEI. The CDR3 spans 12 residues. Between the trimmed V and J ends, which lost 6 bases and 8 bases, there was a span of 13 bases. The CDR3 sequence: CASREDQAEAFF. The CDR3 DNA follows: TGTGCCAGCAGAGAGGACCAAGCCGAAGCTTTCTTT.

This rearrangement joins TRBV5-1 to TRBJ2-7; 9 nucleotides agree with TRBD1. The CDR3 extends over 12 amino acids. Germline CDR1 is SGHRS and CDR2 is YFSETQ. V was clipped by 4 bases and J by 5 bases; unmatched bases: 1. The CDR3 is CASSRTGDEQYF. The CDR3 nucleotides read TGCGCCAGCAGCCGGACAGGGGACGAGCAGTACTTC.

The rearrangement joins TRBV7-8 to TRBJ2-7, with 13 bases aligning to TRBD2. CDR1 SGHVS and CDR2 FQNEAQ come from the germline V gene. With 6 bases clipped from V and 11 bases from J, the junction kept 16 bases outside the gene matches. The CDR3 is made up of 16 amino acids. The CDR3 loop is CASSLTLAGLAGPKYF. CDR3 DNA sequence: TGTGCCAGCAGTCTAACATTAGCGGGACTAGCGGGGCCGAAGTACTTC.

The count of this clonotype is one. V is TRBV2 and J is TRBJ1-4; no firm D call. Germline CDR1 is SNHLY and CDR2 is FYNNEI. CDR3 length: 14 residues. With 5 bases removed from V and 8 bases from J, the gap between germline ends came to 15 bases. CDR3 protein: CASSPALGKEKLFF. The CDR3 DNA sequence: TGTGCCAGCAGTCCGGCCTTGGGGAAGGAAAAACTGTTTTTT. Supplemented by reference TRBV2 and TRBJ1-4, the full variable domain reads EPEVTQTPSHQVTQMGQEVILRCVPISNHLYFYWYRQILGQKVEFLVSFYNNEISEKSEIFDDQFSVERPDGSNFTLKIRSTKLEDSAMYFCASSPALGKEKLFFGSGTQLSVL.